These 14 T cell receptor beta chains originate from one sample sequenced in a study of T cells in Graves' hyperthyroidism and ophthalmopathy. TCR beta CDR3 region amplification was performed from RNA transcripts. RT-PCR in the first round (using the HTBI primer set) targeted the TCR CDR3. Using its own MiXCR run on the multiplex PCR reads, TCRdb lists one record per CDR3 protein. The table has approximately 430,000 distinct CDR3 sequences, around 15% seen once. The material sequenced was blood. The origin of the receptors is a man aged 18 to 35 with Graves' ophthalmopathy.

The rearrangement uses TRBV2 and TRBJ1-4; no clear D gene. Trimming pared 3 bases from V and 0 bases from J, leaving 5 bases between. The CDR3 is 14 residues long. The germline CDR1 and CDR2 sequences are SNHLY and FYNNEI. CDR3 DNA: TGTGCCAGCAGTGAGAGGGCAACTAATGAAAAACTGTTTTTT. This codes for CASSERATNEKLFF.

The rearrangement uses TRBV6-2 or TRBV6-3 and TRBJ1-4, with D tentatively TRBD1 (5 bases). CDR1 and CDR2 (germline): MNHEY, SVGEGT. V was pared by 6 bases and J by 8 bases, with 19 bases between. The CDR3 length is 15 residues. CDR3 sequence: CASSEPWGFREKLFF. CDR3 sequence (DNA): TGTGCCAGCAGCGAGCCGTGGGGCTTTCGGGAAAAACTGTTTTTT.

In its sample, this clonotype was seen many times. As DNA, the CDR3 is TGCGCCAGCAGCCCGACGGCTAGCGGATACAATGAGCAGTTCTTC. This codes for CASSPTASGYNEQFF. The chain carries TRBV5-1 and TRBJ2-1; TRBD2 aligns across 7 bases. Germline V CDR1 and CDR2: SGHRS, YFSETQ. V lost 4 bases to trimming and J lost 4 bases; unmatched junction nucleotides: 8. The CDR3 is made up of 15 amino acids.

This clonotype came up a few times. V usage is TRBV7-9 and J usage is TRBJ1-3; no clear D. This CDR3 region has 13 residues. Germline V gives CDR1 SEHNR, CDR2 FQNEAQ (reference sequence). Trimming shortened V by 5 bases and J by 2 bases, and 7 bases separated the two germline ends. CDR3 sequence reads: CASSRSPGNTIYF. The CDR3 nucleotides are TGTGCCAGCAGCAGGTCTCCTGGAAACACCATATATTTT.

Ten or more counts support this clonotype. The chain is built from TRBV20-1 and TRBJ2-7; 8 bases fit TRBD2. The CDR3 runs 15 residues. V gave up 3 bases and J gave up 0 bases; unmatched junction bases: 7. Germline V gene sequence: CDR1 DFQATT, CDR2 SNEGSKA (reference sequence). The CDR3 sequence is CSASGREDYSYEQYF. The CDR3 coding sequence is TGCAGTGCTAGTGGGCGGGAGGACTACTCCTACGAGCAGTACTTC.

This sequence joins TRBV19 and TRBJ2-7, with D hard to call. V was shortened by 6 bases and J by 5 bases, with 8 bases between the two germline ends. The CDR3 runs to 11 residues. Germline V gives CDR1 LNHDA, CDR2 SQIVND (reference sequence). In nucleotides, the CDR3 is TGTGCCAGTAGCTGGATGGACGAGCAGTACTTC. This codes for CASSWMDEQYF. Together with reference TRBV19 and TRBJ2-7, the CDR3 gives the full variable domain: DGGITQSPKYLFRKEGQNVTLSCEQNLNHDAMYWYRQDPGQGLRLIYYSQIVNDFQKGDIAEGYSVSREKKESFPLTVTSAQKNPTAFYLCASSWMDEQYFGPGTRLTVT.

The chain recombines TRBV4-1 with TRBJ2-7; 8 bases align to TRBD2. The CDR3 is 15 amino acids. After removal of 4 bases from V and 5 bases from J, the junction contained 10 bases not matched to a gene. CDR1 is MGHRA and CDR2 is YSYEKL in the germline V gene. DNA of the CDR3: TGCGCCAGCAGCCCCCTGGGACTAGTGAGGGACGAGCAGTACTTC. Translation: CASSPLGLVRDEQYF.

This clonotype was recorded at least ten times. The V call is TRBV5-6, the J call TRBJ2-3; weak D call: TRBD1 (6 bases). The germline V gene encodes CDR1 SGHDT and CDR2 YYEEEE. Trimming removed 1 base from V and 6 bases from J, with 18 bases in between. The CDR3 consists of 16 residues. Here the CDR3 reads CASSLMDSTMADTQYF. CDR3 DNA: TGTGCCAGCAGCTTGATGGACAGTACGATGGCGGATACGCAGTATTTT. The entire variable domain, with the rest obtained from reference TRBV5-6 and TRBJ2-3, is as follows: DAGVTQSPTHLIKTRGQQVTLRCSPKSGHDTVSWYQQALGQGPQFIFQYYEEEERQRGNFPDRFSGHQFPNYSSELNVNALLLGDSALYLCASSLMDSTMADTQYFGPGTRLTVL.

This clonotype was counted at least ten times. V and J are TRBV20-1 and TRBJ2-5; no clear D gene. The CDR3 is 12 residues long. V lost 6 bases to trimming and J lost 2 bases, with 10 bases between them. Germline V lookup: CDR1 DFQATT, CDR2 SNEGSKA (reference sequence). In nucleotides, the CDR3 is TGCAGTGCCACGGTTGGTCAAGAGACCCAGTACTTC. Translating it yields CSATVGQETQYF.

This clonotype was observed a few times. The V gene is TRBV19, the J gene TRBJ1-1, with D possibly TRBD1 on 5 matching bases. The V end lost 2 bases, the J end lost 1 base, and 11 bases lay between the germline ends. Germline CDR1 reads LNHDA; CDR2 reads SQIVND (reference sequence). CDR3 length: 15 residues. The CDR3 here is CASSISLRGNTEAFF. CDR3 DNA: TGTGCCAGTAGTATATCCCTGAGGGGGAACACTGAAGCTTTCTTT.

The chain carries TRBV5-5 and TRBJ2-7; D gene ambiguous. Germline V CDR1 and CDR2: SGHKS, YYEKEE (reference sequence). This CDR3 has 16 amino acids. The V end was cut by 3 bases, the J end by 2 bases, with 18 bases between. CDR3 nucleotides: TGTGCCAGCAGCTCTGGCAGGACCCTTGGCGCCTACGAGCAGTACTTC. Translated, it gives CASSSGRTLGAYEQYF.

This clonotype was seen only a few times. The chain combines TRBV18 with TRBJ1-3, with no clear D. Germline V CDR1 and CDR2: KGHSH, LQKENI. Trimming left V 0 bases short and J 0 bases short, with 9 bases between. The CDR3 consists of 16 residues. The CDR3 DNA is TGTGCCAGCTCACCACCGTCCCAGAGCTCTGGAAACACCATATATTTT. Protein sequence: CASSPPSQSSGNTIYF.

This sequence joins TRBV25-1 and TRBJ2-5; 8 bases agree with TRBD2. Germline CDR1 and CDR2: MGHDK and SYGVNS. This CDR3 spans 16 amino acids. The V and J ends lost 5 bases and 3 bases, in that order; junction bases with no gene match: 11. The CDR3 sequence is CASSQWTSPREETQYF. In DNA, the CDR3 is TGTGCCAGCAGTCAGTGGACTAGCCCCAGGGAAGAGACCCAGTACTTC.

This clonotype was seen only a few times. The chain employs TRBV4-2 and TRBJ1-5, with 7 bases aligning to TRBD1. This CDR3 region has 19 residues. CDR1 is LGHNA and CDR2 is YNFKEQ in the germline V gene. V lost 1 base, J lost 0 bases, and 12 bases stayed unmatched. CDR3 loop: CASSQGNFGTEYSNQPQHF. DNA of the CDR3: TGTGCCAGCAGCCAAGGCAACTTCGGGACAGAGTATAGCAATCAGCCCCAGCATTTT.